This T cell receptor (beta chain) was recovered during a study of shared T cell receptors in the human thymus. The table came from immunoSEQ multiplex PCR; TCRdb's copy has only in-frame clones and leaves some out. The sample has about 610,000 clones; more than 75% are singletons. The same data also contributed to another study, on human thymus T cells. That source reports: The study used thymus tissue resected during corrective heart surgery. There appeared to be biased usage of V and J genes in thymic and blood repertoires. Highly overlapping thymic repertoires among unrelated individuals were reported in related research.

Sequencing input: thymocytes. The source of this sequence is a boy less than two years old with a congenital heart defect.

The CDR3, as DNA: TGTGCCAGCAGTTACTCGGACAGGGGGCCGAGCTATGGCTACACCTTC. Protein: CASSYSDRGPSYGYTF. The gene calls are TRBV6-6 and TRBJ1-2; TRBD1 matches 11 bases. V lost 0 bases to trimming and J lost 4 bases; unmatched junction nucleotides: 4. CDR3 size: 16 residues. Germline V CDR1 and CDR2: MNHNY, SVGAGI (reference sequence).